Here is one T cell receptor (beta chain) with its context. This record comes from a study of cytomegalovirus exposure and HLA in healthy donors. With 60 Vbeta and 13 Jbeta primers, the PCR was carried out. Sequencing was performed with immunoSEQ multiplex PCR; in TCRdb, only in-frame clones are kept and a portion is missing. The sample records around 89,000 clones, about 70% being singletons. Trimming left V 4 bases short and J 5 bases short, with 8 bases between. Germline V gene sequence: CDR1 KGHSH, CDR2 LQKENI. This CDR3 has 12 residues. What was sequenced was PBMCs. The receptor was isolated from a man aged 40-55 years in good health and CMV-seronegative. This chain links TRBV18 with TRBJ1-2, with D unclear. CDR3 residues: CASSHSDYGYTF. CDR3 nucleotide sequence: TGTGCCAGCTCACACAGTGATTATGGCTACACCTTC.